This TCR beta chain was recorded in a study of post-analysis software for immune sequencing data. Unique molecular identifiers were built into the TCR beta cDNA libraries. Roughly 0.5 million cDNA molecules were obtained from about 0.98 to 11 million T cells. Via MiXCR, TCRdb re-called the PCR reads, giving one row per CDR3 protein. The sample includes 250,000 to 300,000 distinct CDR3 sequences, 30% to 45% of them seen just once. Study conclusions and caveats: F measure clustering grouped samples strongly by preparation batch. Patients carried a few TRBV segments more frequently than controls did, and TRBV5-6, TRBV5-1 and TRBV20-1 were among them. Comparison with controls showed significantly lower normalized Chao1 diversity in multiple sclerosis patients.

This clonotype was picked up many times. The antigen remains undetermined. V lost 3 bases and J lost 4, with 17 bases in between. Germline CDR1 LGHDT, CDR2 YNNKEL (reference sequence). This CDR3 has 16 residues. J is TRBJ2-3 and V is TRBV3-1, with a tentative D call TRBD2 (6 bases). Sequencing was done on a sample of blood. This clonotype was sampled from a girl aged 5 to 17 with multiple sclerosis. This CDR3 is CASSHLGGASPDTQYF. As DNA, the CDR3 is TGTGCCAGCAGCCATCTGGGGGGAGCTAGCCCAGATACGCAGTATTTT.